The subject of this entry is one T cell receptor (beta chain). Its antigen is unidentified. The data belong to a study of shared clonotypes between healthy human individuals. Study-wide points: Sample collection involved blood only; tissue repertoires are likely different. Naive subsets generally exceeded memory subsets in estimated richness.

The CDR3 spans 16 residues. Per the germline V gene, CDR1 is SGDLS and CDR2 is YYNGEE. J was trimmed by 5 bases and V by 0 bases; bases with no gene match: 6. Terminally differentiated effector memory CD45RA+ cells were left out of the naive CD8 fraction, which was CD45RO-negative and positively selected for CCR7. The authors loaded about 0.2 ug DNA, 27,000 or so T cell genomes, into sorted-subset replicate PCRs. Authors' methods: Filtering differed since immunoSEQ provided only junctions, with no quality scores. The assay was immunoSEQ multiplex PCR, and TCRdb's table has in-frame clones only and misses some. V and J calls plus clone size are reproduced from that table; the DNA served to infer D and trimming. Here the sample spans over 750,000 clones, 96% being singletons.

J is TRBJ2-1 and V is TRBV9, with 9 bases aligning to TRBD2. The source of this sequence is a man aged 25-40 years in good health. The material sequenced was naive CD8+ T cells sorted from blood. CDR3 bases: TGTGCCAGCAGCGTAGGCTGGCTAGCGGGAAACAATGAGCAGTTCTTC. Its protein product is CASSVGWLAGNNEQFF.